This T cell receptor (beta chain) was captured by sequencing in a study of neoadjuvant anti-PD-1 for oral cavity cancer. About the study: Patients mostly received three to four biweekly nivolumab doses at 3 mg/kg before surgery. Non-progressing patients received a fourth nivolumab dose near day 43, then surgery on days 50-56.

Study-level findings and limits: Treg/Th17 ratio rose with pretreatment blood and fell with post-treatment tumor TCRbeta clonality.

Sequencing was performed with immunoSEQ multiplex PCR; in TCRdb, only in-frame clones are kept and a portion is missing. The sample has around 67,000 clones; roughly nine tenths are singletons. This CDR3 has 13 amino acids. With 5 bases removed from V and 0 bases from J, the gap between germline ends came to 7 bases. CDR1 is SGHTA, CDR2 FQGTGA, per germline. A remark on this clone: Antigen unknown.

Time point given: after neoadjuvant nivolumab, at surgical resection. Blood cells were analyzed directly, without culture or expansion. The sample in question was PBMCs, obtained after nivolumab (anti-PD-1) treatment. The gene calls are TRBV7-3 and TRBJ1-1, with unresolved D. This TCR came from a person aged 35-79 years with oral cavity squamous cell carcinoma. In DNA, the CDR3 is TGTGCCAGCAGCGCCTACTTGAACACTGAAGCTTTCTTT. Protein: CASSAYLNTEAFF.